A selection of T cell receptor beta chains follows, all from one sample in a study of beta chain features in type 1 diabetes. Generated by immunoSEQ multiplex PCR, the TCRdb table keeps only in-frame clones and is missing some. The table has hundreds of thousands of clones, approximately 30% seen once. Sequenced input: naive CD4+ T cells from blood. The receptors come from a man aged 18 to 30 in good health. CDR3s include the opening cysteine and the closing phenylalanine or tryptophan. Each record gives: CDR3 DNA, CDR3 protein, V gene, J gene, clone size, D gene. A D gene is named only where the DNA matches it firmly. Rows may omit the clone size; those that give it use once, few, many or a size class.

cdr3_nt: TGCGCCAGCAGCCAAGCGGCTAGCGTTCACGAGCAGTACTTC
cdr3_aa: CASSQAASVHEQYF
v_call: TRBV4-3
j_call: TRBJ2-7
clone_size: .
d_call: .

cdr3_nt: TGTGCCAGCAGCCCGGAGATCCGTGTCTCTGGGGCCAACGTCCTGACTTTC
cdr3_aa: CASSPEIRVSGANVLTF
v_call: TRBV5-4
j_call: TRBJ2-6
clone_size: .
d_call: .

cdr3_nt: TGTGCCATCAGCCCTGGCCCGGGCACAGATACGCAGTATTTT
cdr3_aa: CAISPGPGTDTQYF
v_call: TRBV10-3
j_call: TRBJ2-3
clone_size: .
d_call: .

cdr3_nt: TGTGCCAGCAGCGTTGGCTCTAGCGGGGGCTACGAGCAGTACTTC
cdr3_aa: CASSVGSSGGYEQYF
v_call: TRBV9
j_call: TRBJ2-7
clone_size: few
d_call: TRBD2

cdr3_nt: TGTGCCAGCACCCGTGGCGGGCGGGAGGGACCCTACGAGCAGTACTTC
cdr3_aa: CASTRGGREGPYEQYF
v_call: TRBV5-6
j_call: TRBJ2-7
clone_size: .
d_call: TRBD2

cdr3_nt: TGTGCCAGCTCACCAGGGGGGAGCTCCTACAATGAGCAGTTCTTC
cdr3_aa: CASSPGGSSYNEQFF
v_call: TRBV18
j_call: TRBJ2-1
clone_size: few
d_call: .

cdr3_nt: TGCAGCGCGGCCGGGACTAGCGAGCGGGAGGCCCAGTACTTC
cdr3_aa: CSAAGTSEREAQYF
v_call: TRBV29-1
j_call: TRBJ2-5
clone_size: .
d_call: TRBD2

cdr3_nt: TGTGCCTGGACCCCGGGGCTCCAAGGCGGCACTGAAGCTTTCTTT
cdr3_aa: CAWTPGLQGGTEAFF
v_call: TRBV30
j_call: TRBJ1-1
clone_size: .
d_call: .

cdr3_nt: TGCGCCAGCAGCCAAGACGGACAGGGCAATCAGCCCCAGCATTTT
cdr3_aa: CASSQDGQGNQPQHF
v_call: TRBV4-1
j_call: TRBJ1-5
clone_size: few
d_call: TRBD1

cdr3_nt: TGTGCCAGCAGCTTACAGGGCCCCCAAGAGACCCAGTACTTC
cdr3_aa: CASSLQGPQETQYF
v_call: TRBV7-7
j_call: TRBJ2-5
clone_size: .
d_call: .

cdr3_nt: TGCAGCGTTGCGCTCGGAGCTGAAAAACTGTTTTTT
cdr3_aa: CSVALGAEKLFF
v_call: TRBV29-1
j_call: TRBJ1-4
clone_size: few
d_call: .

cdr3_nt: TGTGCCTGGAGTATCGACAGGGTGTCGCTGTTTTTT
cdr3_aa: CAWSIDRVSLFF
v_call: TRBV30
j_call: TRBJ1-4
clone_size: few
d_call: TRBD1

cdr3_nt: TGTGCCAGCAGTTTCCCGCCTTCCGATACGCAGTATTTT
cdr3_aa: CASSFPPSDTQYF
v_call: TRBV28
j_call: TRBJ2-3
clone_size: few
d_call: .

cdr3_nt: TGTGCCAGCAGTTACGCAGGGCTGTATAGCAATCAGCCCCAGCATTTT
cdr3_aa: CASSYAGLYSNQPQHF
v_call: TRBV6-6
j_call: TRBJ1-5
clone_size: .
d_call: .

cdr3_nt: TGTGCCAGCAGCTTTTCGGGGTGGTCGGAGACCCAGTACTTC
cdr3_aa: CASSFSGWSETQYF
v_call: TRBV7-9
j_call: TRBJ2-5
clone_size: .
d_call: .

cdr3_nt: TGTGCCTCGGGAGGCGGGCTCCTCAGGGGAACGCAGTATTTT
cdr3_aa: CASGGGLLRGTQYF
v_call: TRBV30
j_call: TRBJ2-3
clone_size: once
d_call: .

cdr3_nt: TGTGCCTGGAGGGGGGATGGCGAAAAACTGTTTTTT
cdr3_aa: CAWRGDGEKLFF
v_call: TRBV30
j_call: TRBJ1-4
clone_size: .
d_call: .

cdr3_nt: TGTGCCAGCAGTTCACAGGTGAACACTGAAGCTTTCTTT
cdr3_aa: CASSSQVNTEAFF
v_call: TRBV7-3
j_call: TRBJ1-1
clone_size: few
d_call: .

cdr3_nt: TGTGCCAGCGCATCATCCGAAGCTTTCTTT
cdr3_aa: CASASSEAFF
v_call: TRBV28
j_call: TRBJ1-1
clone_size: few
d_call: .

cdr3_nt: TGTGCCAGCACGACGGGGCAGTACACAGATACGCAGTATTTT
cdr3_aa: CASTTGQYTDTQYF
v_call: TRBV6-1
j_call: TRBJ2-3
clone_size: few
d_call: .

cdr3_nt: TGTGCCAGCAGCGTAAACCCTCTAGCGGGAGCCTCTGAGCAGTTCTTC
cdr3_aa: CASSVNPLAGASEQFF
v_call: TRBV9
j_call: TRBJ2-1
clone_size: few
d_call: TRBD2

cdr3_nt: TGTGCCAGCAGCCAGGACGCGGCCTTCAATGAAAAACTGTTTTTT
cdr3_aa: CASSQDAAFNEKLFF
v_call: TRBV11-2
j_call: TRBJ1-4
clone_size: .
d_call: .

cdr3_nt: TGTGCCAGCAGTTTGAAAGAGACCCAGTACTTC
cdr3_aa: CASSLKETQYF
v_call: TRBV28
j_call: TRBJ2-5
clone_size: .
d_call: .

cdr3_nt: TGTGCCAGCAGCCAAGTCGTTGGCTATGGCTACACCTTC
cdr3_aa: CASSQVVGYGYTF
v_call: TRBV14
j_call: TRBJ1-2
clone_size: .
d_call: .

cdr3_nt: TGTGCCAGCAGCTTACAAAGGAACACCGGGGAGCTGTTTTTT
cdr3_aa: CASSLQRNTGELFF
v_call: TRBV11-1
j_call: TRBJ2-2
clone_size: .
d_call: .

cdr3_nt: TGTGCCAGCACCCTGGGTCCCTACGAGCAGTACTTC
cdr3_aa: CASTLGPYEQYF
v_call: TRBV9
j_call: TRBJ2-7
clone_size: .
d_call: .

cdr3_nt: TGTGCCTGGAGTGGGGAGGGCGGTTGGCAAGGTGAGCAGTTCTTC
cdr3_aa: CAWSGEGGWQGEQFF
v_call: TRBV30
j_call: TRBJ2-1
clone_size: few
d_call: TRBD2

cdr3_nt: TGTGCCTGGAGTGTAGTGGGAGTCTACTCCTACAATGAGCAGTTCTTC
cdr3_aa: CAWSVVGVYSYNEQFF
v_call: TRBV30
j_call: TRBJ2-1
clone_size: .
d_call: .

cdr3_nt: TGTGCCACCAGCAGAGATCATCCCAGACGGGGGGCAGGTGGCTACACCTTC
cdr3_aa: CATSRDHPRRGAGGYTF
v_call: TRBV15
j_call: TRBJ1-2
clone_size: .
d_call: .